This TCR beta chain derives from a study of T cell repertoires in cytomegalovirus infection. Study summary: Public signatures in TCR beta pointed to CMV infection and matching HLA type.

Overall study findings and caveats: HLA-C-restricted CMV-specific TCR beta clonotypes prevailed in the ex vivo response. There were carriers of CMV plus the relevant HLA, and cumulative public TCR beta family frequency identified them.

The ends lost 1 base at V and 2 bases at J; junction bases unmatched: 3. The CDR3 has 15 amino acids. CDR1 is SNHLY, CDR2 FYNNEI, per germline. Comments on this clonotype: As yet, its antigen is unknown.

A single record per CDR3 protein comes from TCRdb applying MiXCR to the reads. The sample includes about 180,000 distinct CDR3 sequences, approximately 18% of them seen just once. The rearrangement uses TRBV2 and TRBJ2-7, with 9 bases fitting TRBD1. The specimen sequenced was CD8+ T cells from PBMCs. This receptor was taken from a human donor in good health (CMV status not recorded). Some clones in this sample may be carry-over from other donors' samples. CDR3 sequence (DNA): TGTGCCAGCAGTGAAGGGACAGGGGCAACCTACGAGCAGTACTTC. As protein: CASSEGTGATYEQYF. Full variable domain (remainder filled in from reference TRBV2 and TRBJ2-7): EPEVTQTPSHQVTQMGQEVILRCVPISNHLYFYWYRQILGQKVEFLVSFYNNEISEKSEIFDDQFSVERPDGSNFTLKIRSTKLEDSAMYFCASSEGTGATYEQYFGPGTRLTVT.